A single sample is the source of the 28 T cell receptor beta chains below, sequenced in a study of T cell responses to AZD1222 COVID-19 vaccine. Assay used: immunoSEQ multiplex PCR; TCRdb lists only in-frame clones, some missing. Among tens of thousands of clones, about 88% were seen once, and the ten largest hold 15% to 20%. Sequences were derived from peripheral blood, sampled on day 0 of AZD1222 vaccination. These receptors were obtained from an adult in good health.

V gene TRBV18 combines with J gene TRBJ1-2, with 12 bases identical to TRBD1. V gave up 6 bases and J gave up 8 bases; unmatched junction bases: 7. The CDR3 loop spans 14 amino acids. Germline V CDR1 and CDR2: KGHSH, LQKENI. The CDR3 nucleotides read TGTGCCAGCTCTCCGGGACAGGGGGCTTACGGCTACACCTTC. The encoded protein is CASSPGQGAYGYTF. The whole variable domain, filled in from reference TRBV18 and TRBJ1-2, reads NAGVMQNPRHLVRRRGQEARLRCSPMKGHSHVYWYRQLPEEGLKFMVYLQKENIIDESGMPKERFSAEFPKEGPSILRIQQVVRGDSAAYFCASSPGQGAYGYTFGSGTRLTVV.

This clone was detected only once. The chain has TRBV19 and TRBJ2-1, with 10 bases matching TRBD1. Losses at the gene ends were 1 base for V and 8 bases for J; bases not matched to a gene: 8. This CDR3 is built from 16 residues. CDR1 and CDR2 from the germline V gene are LNHDA and SQIVND (reference sequence). CDR3 DNA sequence: TGTGCCAGTAGTATAGGCTGGGGACAGGGGAGGTATGAGCAGTTCTTC. It yields the protein CASSIGWGQGRYEQFF. The variable domain in full, completed from reference TRBV19 and TRBJ2-1, reads DGGITQSPKYLFRKEGQNVTLSCEQNLNHDAMYWYRQDPGQGLRLIYYSQIVNDFQKGDIAEGYSVSREKKESFPLTVTSAQKNPTAFYLCASSIGWGQGRYEQFFGPGTRLTVL.

The chain couples TRBV12-5 to TRBJ1-4, with TRBD1 matching over 8 bases. Germline CDR1 reads LGHNT; CDR2 reads FRNRAP. The V segment lost 6 bases and the J segment 5 bases; nucleotides outside the gene matches: 2. This CDR3 has 13 amino acids. In DNA, the CDR3 is TGTGCTAGTGGGGACAGGGTCAATGAAAAACTGTTTTTT. Residues: CASGDRVNEKLFF.

This clone appeared a few times. The chain employs TRBV14 and TRBJ2-3; D gene uncertain. Germline CDR1 and CDR2: SGHDN and FVKESK. Trimming removed 0 bases from V and 3 bases from J, with 7 bases in between. The CDR3 is 14 amino acids. The CDR3 bases are TGTGCCAGCAGCCAAGAGGACGGTACAGATACGCAGTATTTT. Its protein is CASSQEDGTDTQYF.

In this sample, this clone turned up a few times. The chain recombines TRBV10-3 with TRBJ1-1; D ambiguous. The V gene lost 8 bases and the J gene lost 7 bases, with 11 bases spanning the gap. This CDR3 has 11 residues. Per the germline V gene, CDR1 is ENHRY and CDR2 is SYGVKD. DNA of the CDR3: TGTGCCATCTCTGGAGGCGATGAAGCTTTCTTT. As protein: CAISGGDEAFF.

The V call is TRBV7-2, the J call TRBJ2-1, with D possibly matching TRBD1 (6 bases). This CDR3 region has 15 residues. Trimming pared 2 bases from V and 9 bases from J, leaving 17 bases between. CDR1 is SGHTA, CDR2 FQGNSA, per germline. The CDR3 coding sequence is TGTGCCAGCAGCTTATCGATCGAGGGGGTGGGTGAGCAGTTCTTC. It encodes CASSLSIEGVGEQFF.

The chain joins TRBV11-3 to TRBJ2-2, with D perhaps TRBD1 (5 bases). The CDR3 covers 12 residues. V lost 7 bases, J lost 7 bases, and 10 bases lay in between. In germline, CDR1 is SGHNT, CDR2 YENEEA. In DNA form, the CDR3 reads TGTGCCAGCAACCAGGGCAACGGGGAGCTGTTTTTT. Its translation is CASNQGNGELFF.

The chain joins TRBV5-1 to TRBJ1-2, with D perhaps TRBD1 (6 bases). Trimming pared 4 bases from V and 8 bases from J, leaving 18 bases between. In germline, CDR1 is SGHRS, CDR2 YFSETQ. The CDR3 loop spans 14 amino acids. This CDR3 is CASSPDGGGLGYTF. Written as DNA, the CDR3 is TGCGCCAGCAGCCCCGATGGGGGGGGCTTGGGCTACACCTTC.

Concerning this clone: One end of the junction is discordant with germline, which a read error may explain. The chain uses TRBV5-1 and TRBJ1-1; D may be TRBD1 (5 bases). CDR3 length: 14 residues. Looked up from germline, CDR1 is SGHRS and CDR2 is YFSETQ. CDR3: CASSLDLEGSEAFF. CDR3 DNA sequence: TGCGCCAGCAGTTTGGACCTAGAGGGGTCTGAAGCTTTCTTT.

The chain joins TRBV18 to TRBJ1-2, with D tentatively TRBD1 (5 bases). This CDR3 is 16 amino acids long. The V gene's germline CDR1 is KGHSH and CDR2 LQKENI. Deletions cut 1 base from V and 3 bases from J, with 15 bases between. The CDR3 loop reads CASSPQRQGRDYGYTF. CDR3 nucleotide sequence: TGTGCCAGCTCACCACAGCGCCAGGGTCGGGACTATGGCTACACCTTC. The full variable domain, rest sourced from reference TRBV18 and TRBJ1-2, is NAGVMQNPRHLVRRRGQEARLRCSPMKGHSHVYWYRQLPEEGLKFMVYLQKENIIDESGMPKERFSAEFPKEGPSILRIQQVVRGDSAAYFCASSPQRQGRDYGYTFGSGTRLTVV.

J is TRBJ2-6 and V is TRBV4-2; no clear D. This CDR3 is built from 14 residues. The V and J ends lost 4 bases and 12 bases respectively, with 16 bases between them. Germline-derived CDR1 and CDR2 are LGHNA and YNFKEQ. The CDR3 spells CASSPTRPAGVLTF. In DNA form, the CDR3 reads TGTGCCAGCAGCCCCACCCGGCCAGCAGGCGTCCTGACTTTC.

V usage is TRBV6-1 and J usage is TRBJ2-7, with a possible D match to TRBD2 (5 bases). The V end lost 0 bases, the J end lost 11 bases, and 14 bases lay between the germline ends. The length of the CDR3 is 13 residues. Germline V gene sequence: CDR1 MNHNS, CDR2 SASEGT. As DNA, the CDR3 is TGTGCCAGCAGTGAAGCGATGTTCGAGAGGGAGTACTTC. The encoded protein is CASSEAMFEREYF.

The table lists this clone with a count of one. Other DNA sequences within the sample encode an identical CDR3. The chain has TRBV12-3 or TRBV12-4 and TRBJ2-3; D gene ambiguous. The CDR3 runs 11 residues. The V end was cut by 4 bases, the J end by 2 bases, with 1 base between. The CDR3, as DNA: TGTGCCAGCAGTTCCACAGATACGCAGTATTTT. Its translation: CASSSTDTQYF.

The chain joins TRBV24-1 to TRBJ2-1; the D gene is possibly TRBD1 (7 bases). The V end was cut by 6 bases, the J end by 7 bases, with 9 bases between. The germline CDR1 and CDR2 sequences are KGHDR and SFDVKD. This CDR3 region has 12 residues. In DNA, the CDR3 is TGTGCCACCAGTCCAGGGGGGAATGAGCAGTTCTTC. It yields the protein CATSPGGNEQFF.

The sample holds a few counts of this clone. V gene TRBV7-9 combines with J gene TRBJ1-1, with no clear D. Germline CDR1 is SEHNR and CDR2 is FQNEAQ (reference sequence). CDR3 length equals 12 residues. Trimming pared 8 bases from V and 0 bases from J, leaving 7 bases between. The CDR3 DNA reads TGTGCCAGCGGTGTAATGAACACTGAAGCTTTCTTT. Translation: CASGVMNTEAFF.

The sample holds a few counts of this clone. DNA of the CDR3: TGTGCCACCAGCAGAGGAGGGGCAGATTATAACTATGGCTACACCTTC. Amino acid sequence: CATSRGGADYNYGYTF. The chain recombines TRBV15 with TRBJ1-2; D is perhaps TRBD1 (5 bases). Germline V CDR1 and CDR2: LNHNV, YYDKDF (reference sequence). V gave up 1 base and J gave up 1 base, with 13 bases separating them. This CDR3 has 16 residues.

The rearrangement joins TRBV9 to TRBJ2-2, with a possible D match to TRBD2 (6 bases). This CDR3 is built from 13 residues. Germline-derived CDR1 and CDR2 are SGDLS and YYNGEE. The V end lost 7 bases, the J end lost 4 bases, and 11 bases lay between the germline ends. The CDR3 loop reads CASGLRVTGELFF. The DNA of the CDR3 is TGTGCCAGCGGACTAAGGGTCACCGGGGAGCTGTTTTTT.

This chain joins TRBV4-1 and TRBJ1-5; no definite D call. The V gene lost 3 bases and the J gene lost 2 bases, with 8 bases spanning the gap. This CDR3 region has 14 residues. Germline V gene sequence: CDR1 MGHRA, CDR2 YSYEKL. CDR3 in DNA: TGCGCCAGCAGCCACGAAGGTGGCAATCAGCCCCAGCATTTT. It translates to CASSHEGGNQPQHF.

The V and J genes are TRBV5-1 and TRBJ2-1, with 10 bases aligning to TRBD2. V shed 0 bases and J 6 bases; nucleotides not matched to a gene: 15. The germline V gene has CDR1 SGHRS and CDR2 YFSETQ. The CDR3 is made up of 19 amino acids. The CDR3 bases are TGCGCCAGCAGCTTGGTACCCTCCAGCGGGGGGGCCTCAGGCAATGAGCAGTTCTTC. This sequence encodes CASSLVPSSGGASGNEQFF.

The chain uses TRBV6-2 or TRBV6-3 and TRBJ2-7, with a possible D match to TRBD1 (6 bases). Looked up from germline, CDR1 is MNHEY and CDR2 is SVGEGT. V dropped 6 bases and J dropped 5 bases, with 17 bases sitting between them. The CDR3 contains 14 residues. In DNA, the CDR3 is TGTGCCAGCAGCCAACAGGGCTCTCTGGACGAGCAGTACTTC. Protein product: CASSQQGSLDEQYF.

V and J are TRBV6-1 and TRBJ1-2; D might be TRBD1 (5 bases). This CDR3 has 14 amino acids. Trimming pared 3 bases from V and 2 bases from J, leaving 10 bases between. Germline V gives CDR1 MNHNS, CDR2 SASEGT. In DNA form, the CDR3 reads TGTGCCAGCAGTGATCCGGGGGACAACTATGGCTACACCTTC. Encoded protein: CASSDPGDNYGYTF.

The CDR3 bases are TGTGCCAGCAGCCTCCTACAGGGAATTGGCACCGGGGAGCTGTTTTTT. Its translation is CASSLLQGIGTGELFF. The rearrangement joins TRBV9 to TRBJ2-2; perhaps TRBD1 as D (6 bases). Germline V gene data show CDR1 as SGDLS and CDR2 as YYNGEE. V lost 4 bases and J 4 bases, leaving 17 bases between the germline ends. The CDR3 is made up of 16 amino acids.

The chain has TRBV10-3 and TRBJ1-2; 10 bases are shared with TRBD1. CDR1 and CDR2 (germline): ENHRY, SYGVKD. The trim removed 11 bases at V and 6 bases at J, leaving 6 bases unmatched. The CDR3 consists of 12 residues. In DNA, the CDR3 is TGTGCCGCAGACAGGGGGCGCGATGGCTACACCTTC. It codes for CAADRGRDGYTF.

The gene calls are TRBV6-5 and TRBJ1-1; possibly TRBD1 for D (5 bases). CDR1 and CDR2 from the germline V gene are MNHEY and SVGAGI. Trimming removed 7 bases from V and 6 bases from J, with 12 bases in between. This CDR3 contains 12 residues. The CDR3, as DNA: TGTGCCAGCACCACAGGAGCCGCTGAAGCTTTCTTT. Its protein is CASTTGAAEAFF.

V is TRBV19 and J is TRBJ1-1; the D is unclear. From germline, CDR1 is LNHDA and CDR2 SQIVND (reference sequence). The CDR3 covers 13 residues. V lost 6 bases and J lost 7, with 15 bases in between. The CDR3, as DNA: TGTGCCAGTAGCGACGAGGGTAGAGGTGAAGCTTTCTTT. It translates to CASSDEGRGEAFF.

In this sample, this clone is medium-sized. The chain joins TRBV19 to TRBJ2-3; TRBD1 might be the D (6 bases). The V gene's germline CDR1 is LNHDA and CDR2 SQIVND (reference sequence). This CDR3 has 13 amino acids. The V gene lost 7 bases and the J gene lost 5 bases, with 13 bases spanning the gap. The CDR3 DNA sequence: TGTGCCAGTACCCCAGCCAGGGGAGATACGCAGTATTTT. As protein: CASTPARGDTQYF.

The chain has TRBV4-2 and TRBJ1-2, with D perhaps matching TRBD1 (5 bases). The CDR3 is made up of 14 amino acids. The V end was cut by 1 base, the J end by 3 bases, with 9 bases between. Per germline, CDR1 LGHNA and CDR2 YNFKEQ. The CDR3 is CASSQAGSDYGYTF. CDR3 in DNA: TGTGCCAGCAGCCAAGCAGGGAGTGACTATGGCTACACCTTC.

Only one count was recorded for this clone. V is TRBV7-7 and J is TRBJ2-3; tentatively, D is TRBD1 or TRBD2 (6 bases each). Deletions cut 5 bases from V and 0 bases from J, with 12 bases between. There are 15 residues in the CDR3. Germline V gene sequence: CDR1 SSHAT, CDR2 FNYEAQ (reference sequence). For the CDR3, the DNA is TGTGCCAGCAGCCCTCGGGGGCGGAGCACAGATACGCAGTATTTT. This translates into CASSPRGRSTDTQYF. Filled out from reference TRBV7-7 and TRBJ2-3, the complete variable domain reads GAGVSQSPRYKVTKRGQDVTLRCDPISSHATLYWYQQALGQGPEFLTYFNYEAQPDKSGLPSDRFSAERPEGSISTLTIQRTEQRDSAMYRCASSPRGRSTDTQYFGPGTRLTVL.